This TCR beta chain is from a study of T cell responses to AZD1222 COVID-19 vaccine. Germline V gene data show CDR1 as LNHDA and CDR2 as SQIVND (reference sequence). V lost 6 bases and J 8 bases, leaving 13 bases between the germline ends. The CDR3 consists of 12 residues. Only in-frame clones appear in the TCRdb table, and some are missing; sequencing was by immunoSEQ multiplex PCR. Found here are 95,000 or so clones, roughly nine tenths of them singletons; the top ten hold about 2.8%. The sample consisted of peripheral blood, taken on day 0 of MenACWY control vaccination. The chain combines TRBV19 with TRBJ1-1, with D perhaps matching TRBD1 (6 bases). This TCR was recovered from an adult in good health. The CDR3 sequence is CASSNGGAEAFF. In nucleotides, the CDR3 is TGTGCCAGTAGCAATGGGGGGGCCGAAGCTTTCTTT.